This T cell receptor (beta chain) comes out of a study of T-cell reconstitution after alpha-beta-depleted transplantation in children. Germline V gene sequence: CDR1 SQVTM, CDR2 ANQGSEA. The V and J ends lost 6 bases and 8 bases respectively, with 13 bases between them. The CDR3 length is 11 residues. Of note for this clonotype: Its antigen remains unknown.

Study-wide points: Fresh T-cell production supplied most of the T-cell counts and diversity seen one year after transplant. Some patients owed their high day-60 TCRbeta diversity to surviving recipient T cells and thymic progenitors.

This sample's TCRbeta library carried unique molecular identifier barcodes. Each CDR3 protein gets one entry after TCRdb re-called the PCR reads with MiXCR. The sample yields under 75,000 distinct CDR3 sequences, approximately 11% seen once. The source material was PBMCs, sampled before TCRalphabeta/CD19-depleted stem cell transplant. The gene calls are TRBV29-1 and TRBJ1-1, with D tentatively TRBD1 (5 bases). This TCR derives from a boy between 10 and 17 years old with acute myeloid leukemia, due to receive a stem cell transplant. CDR3 in DNA: TGCAGCGTCGTGGACACCAGAGAAGCTTTCTTT. Translating gives CSVVDTREAFF.